The clone carrying this T cell receptor (beta chain) has at least ten counts. What it binds is not known. The sample comes from a study of T cell repertoires in cytomegalovirus infection. Study context: Use of recently identified HLA-C-restricted and well-studied HLA-B-restricted CMV epitopes was part of the study. Indications came from public TCR beta signatures; they pointed to CMV infection and to a matching HLA type. The study, taken as a whole, reports: Clonotypes of TCR beta that were HLA-C-restricted and CMV-specific dominated the ex vivo response. Adding up the frequency of public TCR beta families identified people who carried CMV plus the relevant HLA.

In TCRdb, the reads were re-called with MiXCR into one record per CDR3 protein. The table includes 90,000 to 110,000 distinct CDR3 sequences, around 30% detected once. This CDR3 is built from 15 residues. V lost 6 bases, J lost 4 bases, and 9 bases stayed unmatched. Germline V gives CDR1 MDHEN, CDR2 SYDVKM. The rearrangement links TRBV28 to TRBJ2-5; 9 nucleotides align to TRBD1. The origin of this receptor is a human donor in good health (CMV status not recorded). Some clones in this sample may be carry-over from other donors' samples. The material sequenced was CD8+ T cells from cultured PBMCs, taken from culture after CMV antigen stimulation. CDR3 sequence: CASRWTGEWPETQYF. For the CDR3, the DNA is TGTGCCAGCAGGTGGACAGGGGAATGGCCAGAGACCCAGTACTTC. Full variable domain (missing parts from reference TRBV28 and TRBJ2-5): DVKVTQSSRYLVKRTGEKVFLECVQDMDHENMFWYRQDPGLGLRLIYFSYDVKMKEKGDIPEGYSVSREKKERFSLILESASTNQTSMYLCASRWTGEWPETQYFGPGTRLLVL.